What follows describes a single T cell receptor beta chain. Original processing methods: Using reference gene primer amplification, nucleated cell counts were estimated. Produced via immunoSEQ multiplex PCR; TCRdb's table is partial and in-frame only. D and trimming were read from the DNA, whereas the V and J calls and clone size are those reported in that table. The sample lists around 100,000 clones, around nine tenths occurring once. This entry belongs to a study of blood T cell repertoires in COVID-19. The wider study: Sources were T cells, B-cell-depleted T cells, or PBMCs; the material itself was cDNA or gDNA.

Sequencing was carried out using peripheral blood. The source is a human donor in a cohort sampled during active COVID-19.

The CDR3 DNA follows: TGCGCCAGCAGCTTGGCTACACTAGCGGGAAACTACAATGAGCAGTTCTTC. It specifies CASSLATLAGNYNEQFF. The V call is TRBV5-1, the J call TRBJ2-1, with 10 bases identical to TRBD2. The V gene end was trimmed by 0 bases and the J gene end by 3 bases; junction bases not matched to a gene: 6. Germline V gene sequence: CDR1 SGHRS, CDR2 YFSETQ. The CDR3 spans 17 residues.